This T cell receptor (beta chain) was observed in a study of blood T cell repertoires in COVID-19. Study context: Acute and convalescent COVID-19 samples came from the United States, Italy and Spain.

Individuals aged roughly 18 to 95 years were recruited from about two dozen US areas. Original methodology: The authors estimated nucleated cell counts from reference gene primer amplification. Assay: immunoSEQ multiplex PCR; the TCRdb copy retains only in-frame clones and omits some. The V and J calls and clone size come from that table; D and trimming were worked out from the DNA. The sample holds 250,000 to 300,000 clones, nearly 90% seen once. There are 14 residues in the CDR3. CDR1 and CDR2 from the germline V gene are DFQATT and SNEGSKA (reference sequence). V was trimmed by 3 bases and J by 0 bases, leaving 11 bases between them.

The sequenced sample was PBMCs or T cells enriched from blood (not recorded which). This chain joins TRBV20-1 and TRBJ1-1; D perhaps matches TRBD1 (6 bases). This sequence originates from a woman between 50 and 59 years old who had been exposed to COVID-19. Here the CDR3 DNA reads TGCAGTGCTAGTTCGGGACACCTGAACACTGAAGCTTTCTTT. Translation gives CSASSGHLNTEAFF.